The 23 T cell receptor beta chains listed next were all sequenced from one sample in a study of blood T cell repertoires in COVID-19. The method was immunoSEQ multiplex PCR; TCRdb's version includes in-frame clones alone and lacks a portion of them. The sample includes roughly 50,000 clones, around four fifths seen only once; the top ten take around an eighth. The sample comprised peripheral blood. The source is a human donor in a cohort sampled during active COVID-19.

The chain is built from TRBV7-2 and TRBJ1-2, with D possibly matching TRBD1 (6 bases). The V end was cut by 6 bases, the J end by 4 bases, with 18 bases between. The CDR3 covers 15 residues. Per the germline V gene, CDR1 is SGHTA and CDR2 is FQGNSA. CDR3 in amino acids: CASRGARAGTYGYTF. The DNA for the CDR3 is TGTGCCAGCAGGGGGGCCCGGGCAGGGACCTATGGCTACACCTTC.

This clone has more than one count but fewer than ten. The V gene is TRBV5-1, the J gene TRBJ2-2; maybe TRBD1 (5 bases). Between the trimmed V and J ends, which lost 2 bases and 6 bases, there was a span of 11 bases. Germline V gene data show CDR1 as SGHRS and CDR2 as YFSETQ. This CDR3 has 14 amino acids. The CDR3: CASSLSQVAGELFF. CDR3 nucleotides: TGCGCCAGCAGCTTATCACAGGTAGCCGGGGAGCTGTTTTTT.

J is TRBJ2-1 and V is TRBV4-1; 10 bases match TRBD1. The CDR3 is 15 amino acids. V dropped 1 base and J dropped 5; count of bases not matched to a gene: 2. CDR1 and CDR2 from the germline V gene are MGHRA and YSYEKL. The CDR3 loop reads CASSQGQGADNEQFF. The CDR3 DNA reads TGCGCCAGCAGCCAAGGACAGGGGGCAGACAATGAGCAGTTCTTC.

The J gene is TRBJ2-3, the V gene TRBV2; 8 nucleotides align to TRBD1. This CDR3 has 17 amino acids. The V segment lost 7 bases and the J segment 0 bases; nucleotides outside the gene matches: 12. Germline values: CDR1 SNHLY, CDR2 FYNNEI. CDR3 protein: CASNQGQGQSSTDTQYF. In DNA, the CDR3 is TGTGCCAGCAACCAAGGACAGGGCCAATCGAGCACAGATACGCAGTATTTT.

The chain links TRBV4-1 to TRBJ2-5; no clear D. CDR1 is MGHRA and CDR2 is YSYEKL in the germline V gene. V was shortened by 0 bases and J by 0 bases, with 14 bases between the two germline ends. The CDR3 totals 17 residues. The DNA of the CDR3 is TGCGCCAGCAGCCAAGAAGAGAGGAAGTCGTACCAAGAGACCCAGTACTTC. It yields the protein CASSQEERKSYQETQYF.

The chain joins TRBV5-5 to TRBJ1-6; 12 nucleotides match TRBD1. Trimming removed 1 base from V and 10 bases from J; junction bases left unmatched: 9. The CDR3 consists of 17 residues. Germline V gene sequence: CDR1 SGHKS, CDR2 YYEKEE (reference sequence). The CDR3: CASSLYGTGGPGSPLHF. The DNA of the CDR3 is TGTGCCAGCAGCTTGTACGGGACAGGGGGCCCAGGGTCACCCCTCCACTTT.

In its sample, this clone was seen once. This chain connects TRBV6-7 to TRBJ1-6, with D uncertain. TRBV6-7 has ORF status, its function being uncertain. There are 15 residues in the CDR3. V lost 6 bases and J lost 5, with 14 bases in between. DNA of the CDR3: TGTGCCAGCAGCCCTCTTTCAGTTGATAATTCACCCCTCCACTTT. Residues: CASSPLSVDNSPLHF.

The CDR3 here is CASRAGTASNQPQHF. CDR3 nucleotides: TGCGCCAGCAGAGCCGGGACAGCTTCCAATCAGCCCCAGCATTTT. This sequence joins TRBV5-1 and TRBJ1-5; 7 bases are a match to TRBD1. The CDR3 extends over 15 amino acids. V gave up 5 bases and J gave up 3 bases; unmatched junction bases: 8. Germline-derived CDR1 and CDR2 are SGHRS and YFSETQ.

This chain connects TRBV6-5 to TRBJ2-7, with 7 bases identical to TRBD1. The CDR3 is 15 residues long. After removal of 0 bases from V and 4 bases from J, the junction contained 6 bases not matched to a gene. CDR1 is MNHEY and CDR2 is SVGAGI in the germline V gene. The CDR3 DNA reads as TGTGCCAGCAGTTACTCTATGACAGGGCCTTACGAGCAGTACTTC. Translating it yields CASSYSMTGPYEQYF.

This sequence joins TRBV7-8 and TRBJ1-4, with 10 bases matching TRBD1. This CDR3 has 15 residues. V trimming: 3 bases; J trimming: 8 bases; junction bases outside the gene matches: 6. The V gene's germline CDR1 is SGHVS and CDR2 FQNEAQ. CDR3 loop: CASSLVTGGAEKLFF. The CDR3 DNA reads as TGTGCCAGCAGCTTGGTGACAGGGGGCGCGGAAAAACTGTTTTTT. The full variable domain, completed using reference TRBV7-8 and TRBJ1-4, is GAGVSQSPRYKVAKRGQDVALRCDPISGHVSLFWYQQALGQGPEFLTYFQNEAQLDKSGLPSDRFFAERPEGSVSTLKIQRTQQEDSAVYLCASSLVTGGAEKLFFGSGTQLSVL.

The V and J genes are TRBV4-2 and TRBJ2-7; 12 nucleotides align to TRBD2. Trimming cost V 6 bases and J 1 base; bases outside gene matches: 4. CDR3 size: 15 residues. Germline loops: CDR1 LGHNA, CDR2 YNFKEQ. The CDR3 loop is CASRPSGGESYEQYF. CDR3 bases: TGTGCCAGCAGGCCTAGCGGGGGGGAATCCTACGAGCAGTACTTC.

The J gene is TRBJ2-1, the V gene TRBV11-2; D may be TRBD2 (6 bases). Germline lookup yields CDR1 SGHAT and CDR2 FQNNGV. CDR3 length: 15 amino acids. V dropped 3 bases and J dropped 9 bases, with 18 bases sitting between them. Here the CDR3 DNA reads TGTGCCAGCAGCTTTACTAGAATCTTGGGGGGTGAGCAGTTCTTC. Translation gives CASSFTRILGGEQFF.

The gene calls are TRBV18 and TRBJ1-5; 8 bases fit TRBD1. Germline V CDR1 and CDR2: KGHSH, LQKENI. V dropped 4 bases and J dropped 1; count of bases not matched to a gene: 6. The CDR3 extends over 16 amino acids. The CDR3 loop reads CASSLERTGSNQPQHF. The CDR3 DNA reads as TGTGCCAGCTCACTAGAGAGGACAGGGAGCAATCAGCCCCAGCATTTT.

The chain employs TRBV7-6 and TRBJ2-1; D is possibly TRBD2 (5 bases). CDR1 and CDR2 (germline): SGHVS, FNYEAQ. The CDR3 sequence is 15 residues long. V was trimmed by 2 bases and J by 6 bases, leaving 14 bases between them. The CDR3: CASSLFASTVNEQFF. CDR3 nucleotides: TGTGCCAGCAGCTTATTCGCTAGCACTGTCAATGAGCAGTTCTTC.

This clone was seen once. The chain has TRBV3-1 (or the pseudogene TRBV3-2) and TRBJ2-7, with a tentative D call TRBD2 (6 bases). The V end lost 2 bases, the J end lost 7 bases, and 12 bases lay between the germline ends. This CDR3 contains 13 residues. CDR1 is LGHDT and CDR2 is YNNKEL in the germline V gene (reference sequence). CDR3 protein: CASSQTLAGEQYF. In nucleotides, the CDR3 is TGTGCCAGCAGCCAAACACTAGCAGGAGAGCAGTACTTC.

This chain uses TRBV3-1 (or the pseudogene TRBV3-2) with TRBJ1-1; 10 bases line up with TRBD1. Germline V gives CDR1 LGHDT, CDR2 YNNKEL (reference sequence). V lost 3 bases, J lost 1 base, and 11 bases stayed unmatched. The CDR3 spans 18 residues. The CDR3 sequence: CASSQVLRQGATNTEAFF. In DNA form, the CDR3 reads TGTGCCAGCAGCCAGGTATTGCGACAGGGGGCTACGAACACTGAAGCTTTCTTT.

The sample holds a few counts of this clone. This chain connects TRBV4-2 to TRBJ2-1; 14 bases are shared with TRBD2. Germline V gene lookup returns CDR1 LGHNA and CDR2 YNFKEQ. Germline trimming cut 0 bases from V and 9 bases from J; bases unmatched to any gene: 4. CDR3 size: 16 residues. CDR3 residues: CASSQETSGGASEQFF. The CDR3 region has the DNA TGTGCCAGCAGCCAAGAGACTAGCGGGGGGGCTAGTGAGCAGTTCTTC.

J is TRBJ2-1 and V is TRBV19; TRBD1 agrees at 8 bases. Germline V gives CDR1 LNHDA, CDR2 SQIVND (reference sequence). The J segment lost 0 bases and the V segment lost 6 bases, leaving 7 bases of the junction unmatched. The CDR3 is made up of 16 amino acids. CDR3 DNA: TGTGCCAGTAGAGACACAGGGGGGAGCTCCTACAATGAGCAGTTCTTC. Residues: CASRDTGGSSYNEQFF.

The chain combines TRBV6-5 with TRBJ1-2; tentative D call: TRBD1 (5 bases). The CDR3 sequence is 16 residues long. The V gene's germline CDR1 is MNHEY and CDR2 SVGAGI. V lost 1 base, J lost 3 bases, and 15 bases lay in between. CDR3 protein: CASSYYGGSPDYGYTF. CDR3 DNA sequence: TGTGCCAGCAGTTACTACGGGGGGAGTCCGGACTATGGCTACACCTTC.

The count of this clone is one. The genes are TRBV10-1 and TRBJ2-7; TRBD1 might be the D (6 bases). V lost 3 bases and J 2 bases, leaving 20 bases between the germline ends. Germline V gene data show CDR1 as WNHNN and CDR2 as SYGVQD (reference sequence). The CDR3 is 17 residues long. The CDR3 sequence is CASSDTYRAPSAYEQYF. The CDR3 DNA is TGCGCCAGCAGTGATACGTACAGGGCCCCTTCGGCCTACGAGCAGTACTTC.

The CDR3 DNA follows: TGTGCCAGCAGTTACTCTGTTCGGGGGGCGCACGAGCAGTACTTC. Translated: CASSYSVRGAHEQYF. The chain joins TRBV6-5 to TRBJ2-7; D might be TRBD2 (7 bases). The V gene's germline CDR1 is MNHEY and CDR2 SVGAGI. The V and J ends lost 0 bases and 5 bases respectively, with 14 bases between them. The CDR3 has 15 residues.

The chain combines TRBV3-1 (or the pseudogene TRBV3-2) with TRBJ1-2; D unclear. V gave up 5 bases and J gave up 0 bases, with 13 bases separating them. CDR3 length: 15 amino acids. Germline CDR1 is LGHDT and CDR2 is YNNKEL (reference sequence). This CDR3 reads CASSREASPNYGYTF. The CDR3 DNA follows: TGTGCCAGCAGCAGGGAGGCGAGTCCTAACTATGGCTACACCTTC.

This chain uses TRBV30 with TRBJ2-7, with D unresolved. The CDR3 totals 12 residues. V lost 0 bases to trimming and J lost 4 bases, with 7 bases between them. Looked up from germline, CDR1 is GTSNPN and CDR2 is SVGIG (reference sequence). The CDR3 coding sequence is TGTGCCTGGAGTGTCAGTGTTTACGAGCAGTACTTC. This sequence encodes CAWSVSVYEQYF.